These 5 T cell receptor beta chains originate from one sample sequenced in a study of blood T cell repertoires in COVID-19. TCRdb keeps only in-frame clones here, not all; method: immunoSEQ multiplex PCR. Here the sample spans fewer than 200,000 clones, around 72% being singletons. Input material: peripheral blood. All receptors derive from a woman aged 80 or over with acute or convalescent COVID-19.

This clone was found a few times. CDR3 amino acids: CASSTGTRAYEQYF. CDR3 bases: TGTGCCAGCAGTACCGGGACTAGGGCCTACGAGCAGTACTTC. This chain links TRBV6-5 with TRBJ2-7; 8 nucleotides align to TRBD2. CDR3 size: 14 residues. The ends lost 5 bases at V and 2 bases at J; junction bases unmatched: 5. In germline, CDR1 is MNHEY, CDR2 SVGAGI.

V gene TRBV19 combines with J gene TRBJ2-5, with 8 bases aligning to TRBD2. V was clipped by 2 bases and J by 4 bases; unmatched bases: 6. The CDR3 totals 15 residues. Germline V gene lookup returns CDR1 LNHDA and CDR2 SQIVND (reference sequence). The CDR3 DNA reads TGTGCCAGTAGTATAAGCGGGAGAACGACAGAGACCCAGTACTTC. Protein product: CASSISGRTTETQYF.

The gene calls are TRBV28 and TRBJ2-7; weak D call: TRBD1 (6 bases). The CDR3 runs to 15 residues. Trimming stripped 6 bases from V and 7 bases from J, with 22 bases between. Germline V CDR1 and CDR2: MDHEN, SYDVKM. CDR3 sequence reads: CASRSTGPPLWEQYF. As DNA, the CDR3 is TGTGCCAGCAGGTCGACAGGTCCCCCTCTATGGGAGCAGTACTTC. The full variable domain, in which reference TRBV28 and TRBJ2-7 provide the parts outside the CDR3, is DVKVTQSSRYLVKRTGEKVFLECVQDMDHENMFWYRQDPGLGLRLIYFSYDVKMKEKGDIPEGYSVSREKKERFSLILESASTNQTSMYLCASRSTGPPLWEQYFGPGTRLTVT.

The V and J genes are TRBV30 and TRBJ1-1; 9 nucleotides match TRBD1. The CDR3 runs 12 residues. Germline V gene sequence: CDR1 GTSNPN, CDR2 SVGIG (reference sequence). V lost 8 bases and J lost 4; bases outside the gene matches: 5. CDR3 region: CARTGEGTEAFF. The CDR3 DNA follows: TGTGCCAGGACAGGGGAAGGCACTGAAGCTTTCTTT.

The chain joins TRBV5-8 to TRBJ1-1; 10 nucleotides match TRBD1. J lost 5 bases, V lost 3 bases, and 7 bases had no gene match. The CDR3 loop spans 15 amino acids. Germline V gene sequence: CDR1 SGHTS, CDR2 YDEGEE. The CDR3 bases are TGTGCCAGCAGCTGGCGGGGACAGGGGAAGACTGAAGCTTTCTTT. Its translation is CASSWRGQGKTEAFF.